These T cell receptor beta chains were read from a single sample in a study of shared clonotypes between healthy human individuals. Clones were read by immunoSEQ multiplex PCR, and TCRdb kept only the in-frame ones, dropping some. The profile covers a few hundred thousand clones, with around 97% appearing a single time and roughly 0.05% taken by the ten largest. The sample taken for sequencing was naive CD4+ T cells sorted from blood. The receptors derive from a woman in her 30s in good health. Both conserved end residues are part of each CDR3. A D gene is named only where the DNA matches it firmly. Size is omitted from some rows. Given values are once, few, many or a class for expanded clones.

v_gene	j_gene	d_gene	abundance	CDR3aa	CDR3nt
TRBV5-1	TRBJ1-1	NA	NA	CASSSGTGLMGTEAFF	TGCGCCAGCAGCTCCGGGACCGGGTTGATGGGCACTGAAGCTTTCTTT
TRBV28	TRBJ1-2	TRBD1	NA	CAVHRGSGYGYTF	TGTGCCGTCCACAGGGGATCAGGCTATGGCTACACCTTC
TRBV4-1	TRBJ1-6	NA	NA	CASSQGANNSPLHF	TGCGCCAGCAGCCAAGGGGCGAACAATTCACCCCTCCACTTT
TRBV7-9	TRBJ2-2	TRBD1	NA	CASSPGQGRTGELFF	TGTGCCAGCAGCCCCGGACAGGGCCGGACCGGGGAGCTGTTTTTT
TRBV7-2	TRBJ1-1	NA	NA	CASSSTGNTEAFF	TGTGCCAGCAGCTCAACAGGGAACACTGAAGCTTTCTTT
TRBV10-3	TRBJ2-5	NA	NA	CAISESQETQYF	TGTGCCATCAGTGAGTCACAAGAGACCCAGTACTTC
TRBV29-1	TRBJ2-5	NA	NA	CSVLDRQETQYF	TGCAGCGTTTTGGACAGACAAGAGACCCAGTACTTC
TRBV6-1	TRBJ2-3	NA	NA	CASGAISTDTQYF	TGTGCCAGCGGAGCGATTAGCACAGATACGCAGTATTTT
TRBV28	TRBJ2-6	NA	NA	CASSLRGSGANVLTF	TGTGCCAGCAGCCTCCGGGGATCTGGGGCCAACGTCCTGACTTTC
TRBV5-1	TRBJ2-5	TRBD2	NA	CASSTSGPQETQYF	TGCGCCAGCAGCACTAGCGGACCCCAAGAGACCCAGTACTTC
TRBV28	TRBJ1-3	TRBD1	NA	CASSDKLRQGGNTIYF	TGTGCCAGCAGTGATAAGCTAAGACAGGGTGGAAACACCATATATTTT
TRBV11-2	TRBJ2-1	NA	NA	CASSPGPYNEQFF	TGTGCCAGCAGCCCGGGACCTTACAATGAGCAGTTCTTC
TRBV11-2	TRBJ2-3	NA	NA	CASSKKGGTDTQYF	TGTGCCAGCAGCAAGAAGGGGGGAACAGATACGCAGTATTTT
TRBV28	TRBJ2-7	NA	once	CASTRQGTSYEQYF	TGTGCCAGCACGAGGCAGGGAACCTCCTACGAGCAGTACTTC
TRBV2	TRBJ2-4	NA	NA	CASSGQLERKNIQYF	TGTGCCAGCAGCGGACAGCTCGAAAGGAAAAACATTCAGTACTTC
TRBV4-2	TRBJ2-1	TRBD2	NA	CASSQDHTGGNEQFF	TGTGCCAGCAGCCAAGATCACACGGGGGGTAATGAGCAGTTCTTC
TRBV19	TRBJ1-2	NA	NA	CASNRAGADGYTF	TGTGCCAGTAACCGTGCAGGGGCAGACGGCTACACCTTC
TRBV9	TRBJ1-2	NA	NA	CASSVGAKGYTF	TGTGCCAGCAGCGTAGGGGCAAAAGGCTACACCTTC
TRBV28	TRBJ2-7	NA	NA	CASSLWTRGRGYEQYF	TGTGCCAGCAGTTTATGGACCCGAGGTCGGGGCTACGAGCAGTACTTC
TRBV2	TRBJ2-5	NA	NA	CASSEATDWETQYF	TGTGCCAGCAGTGAAGCGACAGATTGGGAGACCCAGTACTTC
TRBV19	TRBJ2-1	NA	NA	CASSIVRRGSNEQFF	TGTGCCAGTAGTATAGTTAGGCGTGGTTCGAATGAGCAGTTCTTC
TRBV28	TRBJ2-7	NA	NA	CASSLRSRNSYEQYF	TGTGCCAGCAGTTTAAGGAGCAGAAACTCCTACGAGCAGTACTTC
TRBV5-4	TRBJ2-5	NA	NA	CASSLDLSGAQETQYF	TGTGCCAGCAGCTTGGATCTCTCGGGAGCTCAAGAGACCCAGTACTTC
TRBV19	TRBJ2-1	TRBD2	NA	CASNYQGLAGGLGREQFF	TGTGCCAGTAACTACCAGGGACTAGCGGGAGGGCTCGGCCGTGAGCAGTTCTTC
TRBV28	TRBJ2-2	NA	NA	CASSYPSPVTGPNTGELFF	TGTGCCAGCAGTTACCCCTCCCCCGTCACAGGGCCCAACACCGGGGAGCTGTTTTTT
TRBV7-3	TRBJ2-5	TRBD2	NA	CASSPGLAGEQYF	TGTGCCAGCAGTCCGGGACTAGCGGGAGAGCAGTACTTC
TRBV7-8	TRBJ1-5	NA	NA	CASSLFVGATSFNQPQHF	TGTGCCAGCAGCTTATTCGTGGGGGCGACGTCTTTTAATCAGCCCCAGCATTTT
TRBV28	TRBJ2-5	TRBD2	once	CASSFGTSGEETQYF	TGTGCCAGCAGTTTCGGGACTAGCGGGGAAGAGACCCAGTACTTC
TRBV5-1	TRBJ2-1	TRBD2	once	CASSLGRGAASGSYNEQFF	TGCGCCAGCAGCTTGGGGCGGGGGGCAGCTAGCGGCTCCTACAATGAGCAGTTCTTC
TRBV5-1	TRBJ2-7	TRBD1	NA	CASSLDRTGSYEQYF	TGCGCCAGCAGCTTGGACCGGACAGGTTCCTACGAGCAGTACTTC
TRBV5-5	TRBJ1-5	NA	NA	CASSLWGSNQPQHF	TGTGCCAGCAGCTTGTGGGGTAGCAATCAGCCCCAGCATTTT
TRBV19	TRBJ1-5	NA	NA	CATASGPGPQHF	TGTGCCACTGCATCCGGGCCGGGACCCCAGCATTTT
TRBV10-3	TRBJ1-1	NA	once	CAISEGPTPEAFF	TGTGCCATCAGTGAAGGGCCGACCCCTGAAGCTTTCTTT
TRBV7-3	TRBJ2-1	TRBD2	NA	CASSLIGTSGSYNEQFF	TGTGCCAGCAGCTTAATTGGGACTAGCGGGAGCTACAATGAGCAGTTCTTC
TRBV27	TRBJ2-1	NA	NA	CASSLSGGARNEQFF	TGTGCCAGCAGTTTATCGGGCGGGGCGCGGAATGAGCAGTTCTTC
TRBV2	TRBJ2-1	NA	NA	CASGRQFNEQFF	TGTGCCAGCGGCCGACAGTTCAATGAGCAGTTCTTC
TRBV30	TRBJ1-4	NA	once	CACQGAGEKLFF	TGTGCCTGTCAAGGGGCGGGGGAAAAACTGTTTTTT
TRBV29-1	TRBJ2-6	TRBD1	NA	CSVEDRIPYSGANVLTF	TGCAGCGTTGAGGACAGGATTCCGTACTCTGGGGCCAACGTCCTGACTTTC
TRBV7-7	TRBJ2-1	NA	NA	CASSPAGSHNEQFF	TGTGCCAGCAGCCCAGCCGGGTCCCACAATGAGCAGTTCTTC
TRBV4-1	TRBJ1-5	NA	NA	CASSLSDSSAPRYQPQHF	TGCGCCAGCAGCCTTTCCGACTCCTCCGCCCCGCGTTATCAGCCCCAGCATTTT
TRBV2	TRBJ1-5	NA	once	CASSERGVSNQPQHF	TGTGCCAGCAGTGAACGAGGGGTCAGCAATCAGCCCCAGCATTTT
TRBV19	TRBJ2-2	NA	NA	CASSPLVVTGELFF	TGTGCCAGTAGTCCCCTAGTTGTAACCGGGGAGCTGTTTTTT
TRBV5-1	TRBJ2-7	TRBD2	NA	CASSWREGPYEQYF	TGCGCCAGCAGCTGGAGGGAGGGCCCCTACGAGCAGTACTTC
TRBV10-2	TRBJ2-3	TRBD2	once	CASKLADLTQYF	TGCGCCAGCAAACTAGCGGACTTGACGCAGTATTTT
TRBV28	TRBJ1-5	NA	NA	CATSYSNQPQHF	TGTGCCACCTCTTATAGCAATCAGCCCCAGCATTTT
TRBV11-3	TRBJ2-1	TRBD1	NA	CASSLSGTGYVRQFF	TGTGCCAGCAGCTTAAGTGGGACAGGGTACGTTCGGCAGTTCTTC
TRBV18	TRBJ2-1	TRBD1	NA	CASSEKGRSTGQEEQFF	TGTGCCAGCTCAGAAAAGGGGAGATCGACGGGACAGGAGGAGCAGTTCTTC